The source of this TCR beta chain is a study of beta chain features in type 1 diabetes. Germline assignment: CDR1 SNHLY and CDR2 FYNNEI. Trimming removed 2 bases at V and 6 bases at J, with 6 bases between. The CDR3 spans 12 residues. Expressed TCRB transcripts were sequenced because the isolated RNA had all been reverse transcribed beforehand. Repertoires were generated with immunoSEQ multiplex PCR, while TCRdb's copy carries only in-frame clones and drops some. The table shows under 500,000 clones, with over 25% occurring only once. This chain uses TRBV2 with TRBJ2-3; no clear D gene. Sequencing was performed on naive CD4+ T cells from blood. This TCR derives from a man aged 18 to 29 in good health. The CDR3 here is CASSESRDTQYF. The CDR3 coding sequence is TGTGCCAGCAGTGAATCTAGGGATACGCAGTATTTT.